The 2 T cell receptor beta chains reported below all come from one sample, sequenced in a study of T-cell memory formation after mild COVID-19. Each CDR3 protein gets one entry after TCRdb re-called the 5' RACE reads with MiXCR. Counted here are hundreds of thousands of distinct CDR3 sequences, more than 20% occurring once; the ten biggest clones make up under 15%. The sequenced sample was PBMCs or a T cell subset sorted from them (not recorded which). The source of these receptors is an adult woman who had mild COVID-19 (a few samples of this study predate the infection). Cell type and time point are not known.

This clonotype occurred many times. The chain uses TRBV7-2 and TRBJ2-4; D is tentatively TRBD1 or TRBD2 (5 bases each). Trimming pared 3 bases from V and 2 bases from J, leaving 8 bases between. The CDR3 sequence is 14 residues long. Germline V CDR1 and CDR2: SGHTA, FQGNSA. CDR3 coding DNA: TGTGCCAGCAGCTTTGGGGGATCCAAAAACATTCAGTACTTC. Its translation is CASSFGGSKNIQYF.

This clonotype was recorded a few times. The rearrangement links TRBV6-6 to TRBJ2-2, with D hard to call. CDR3 length: 13 amino acids. V was shortened by 0 bases and J by 6 bases, with 5 bases between the two germline ends. The germline V gene has CDR1 MNHNY and CDR2 SVGAGI (reference sequence). The CDR3 is CASSYSSPGELFF. The CDR3 DNA is TGTGCCAGCAGTTACTCTAGCCCCGGGGAGCTGTTTTTT.